These 22 T cell receptor beta chains originate from one sample sequenced in a study of blood T cell repertoires in COVID-19. The repertoire was sequenced with immunoSEQ multiplex PCR; TCRdb's copy has only in-frame clones and lacks some. The sample shows about 350,000 clones, roughly 89% of them seen only once. Source material: peripheral blood. The receptor source for this set is a woman aged 55-70 years with COVID-19, enrolled during active disease.

CDR3 coding DNA: TGTGCCAGCAGCTTAACGTCTGGGACAGTCACCGGGGAGCTGTTTTTT. Translating it yields CASSLTSGTVTGELFF. This chain joins TRBV7-3 and TRBJ2-2; 7 positions match TRBD1. The CDR3 totals 16 residues. Trimming removed 0 bases from V and 4 bases from J; junction bases left unmatched: 5. Per germline, CDR1 SGHTA and CDR2 FQGTGA.

This clone occurred a few times. The chain uses TRBV19 and TRBJ1-2; 7 bases line up with TRBD1. The CDR3 runs 14 residues. Losses at the gene ends were 7 bases for V and 1 base for J; bases not matched to a gene: 6. Germline assignment: CDR1 LNHDA and CDR2 SQIVND (reference sequence). The DNA of the CDR3 is TGTGCCAGTACCAGGACAGGAGTTAACTATGGCTACACCTTC. It is translated as CASTRTGVNYGYTF.

This CDR3 reads CATGHLSGNTIYF. CDR3 DNA sequence: TGTGCCACCGGACACCTCTCTGGAAACACCATATATTTT. The chain is built from TRBV19 and TRBJ1-3, with D maybe TRBD1 (5 bases). CDR1 is LNHDA and CDR2 is SQIVND in the germline V gene (reference sequence). Trimming took 10 bases from V and 0 from J, leaving 10 bases between them. The CDR3 is 13 amino acids.

CDR3 region: CASSLAGGNTEAFF. In nucleotides, the CDR3 is TGTGCCAGCAGTTTAGCAGGGGGGAACACTGAAGCTTTCTTT. The rearrangement links TRBV28 to TRBJ1-1; 7 nucleotides line up with TRBD1. With V trimmed by 2 bases and J by 1 base, 1 base remained unmatched. Germline-derived CDR1 and CDR2 are MDHEN and SYDVKM. The CDR3 totals 14 residues.

The V call is TRBV6-5, the J call TRBJ1-3; the match to TRBD1 covers 9 bases. V shed 2 bases and J 4 bases; nucleotides not matched to a gene: 6. Germline V gene sequence: CDR1 MNHEY, CDR2 SVGAGI. The CDR3 is 16 amino acids. The CDR3 sequence: CASSYAGTGMGNTIYF. CDR3 nucleotides: TGTGCCAGCAGTTACGCTGGGACAGGGATGGGAAACACCATATATTTT.

The CDR3 region is CASSLAAVYEQFF. The CDR3 DNA reads as TGCGCCAGCAGCTTGGCCGCAGTTTATGAGCAGTTCTTC. The chain couples TRBV5-1 to TRBJ2-1, with D unresolved. The length of the CDR3 is 13 residues. Germline-derived CDR1 and CDR2 are SGHRS and YFSETQ. V was shortened by 0 bases and J by 8 bases, with 9 bases between the two germline ends.

V gene TRBV10-1 combines with J gene TRBJ1-1, with TRBD1 matching over 8 bases. The CDR3 consists of 16 residues. The junction had 7 bases not matched to a gene; V was cut back by 3 bases and J by 1 base. From germline, CDR1 is WNHNN and CDR2 SYGVQD (reference sequence). CDR3 sequence (DNA): TGCGCCAGCAGTGAAAGACAGGGGAGAGGGAACACTGAAGCTTTCTTT. As protein: CASSERQGRGNTEAFF.

The V call is TRBV19, the J call TRBJ2-2, with 8 bases identical to TRBD2. V lost 3 bases, J lost 4 bases, and 7 bases stayed unmatched. Per the germline V gene, CDR1 is LNHDA and CDR2 is SQIVND (reference sequence). The CDR3 contains 16 residues. CDR3 bases: TGTGCCAGTAGTATCGGGAGGGGTCTGGGCACCGGGGAGCTGTTTTTT. It yields the protein CASSIGRGLGTGELFF.

This clone appeared once. The chain links TRBV19 to TRBJ1-2, with D maybe TRBD1 (6 bases). Germline CDR1 is LNHDA and CDR2 is SQIVND (reference sequence). This CDR3 is built from 12 residues. Trimming removed 5 bases at V and 7 bases at J, with 11 bases between. The CDR3 DNA is TGTGCCAGTAGTGTTACAGGGTTTGGCTACACCTTC. This translates into CASSVTGFGYTF.

A note on this clone: Other DNA sequences within the sample encode an identical CDR3. The CDR3 region has the DNA TGTGCCAGCAGCCAAGGGGGACAAGGGTCACCCCTCCACTTT. It specifies CASSQGGQGSPLHF. This chain connects TRBV3-1 (or the pseudogene TRBV3-2) to TRBJ1-6, with D perhaps matching TRBD1 (6 bases). V shed 1 base and J shed 10 bases, with 11 bases lying between them. This CDR3 has 14 residues. Per germline, CDR1 LGHDT and CDR2 YNNKEL (reference sequence).

The J gene is TRBJ1-1, the V gene TRBV6-2 or TRBV6-3, with 7 bases identical to TRBD1. CDR1 MNHEY and CDR2 SVGEGT come from the germline V gene. This CDR3 has 14 residues. V dropped 0 bases and J dropped 11; count of bases not matched to a gene: 9. CDR3 bases: TGTGCCAGCAGTTACTCAAATGACAGGGCAGTGGCTTTCTTT. Amino acids: CASSYSNDRAVAFF.

The chain recombines TRBV3-1 (or the pseudogene TRBV3-2) with TRBJ1-6; 9 bases fit TRBD1. Trimming removed 1 base from V and 8 bases from J; junction bases left unmatched: 0. The V gene's germline CDR1 is LGHDT and CDR2 YNNKEL (reference sequence). This CDR3 contains 14 residues. The CDR3 nucleotides are TGTGCCAGCAGCCAAGGGACAGGGGATTCACCCCTCCACTTT. Encoded protein: CASSQGTGDSPLHF.

This CDR3 reads CASSPRTGESTDTQYF. The DNA for the CDR3 is TGTGCCAGCAGCCCCCGGACAGGGGAAAGCACAGATACGCAGTATTTT. V is TRBV3-1 (or the pseudogene TRBV3-2) and J is TRBJ2-3; TRBD1 agrees at 9 bases. The ends lost 4 bases at V and 0 bases at J; junction bases unmatched: 5. This CDR3 contains 16 residues. Germline-derived CDR1 and CDR2 are LGHDT and YNNKEL (reference sequence).

The chain has TRBV30 and TRBJ1-6; 7 bases align to TRBD1. The CDR3 has 15 amino acids. V shed 3 bases and J 7 bases; nucleotides not matched to a gene: 9. Germline CDR1 reads GTSNPN; CDR2 reads SVGIG (reference sequence). The CDR3 DNA follows: TGTGCCTGGAGGACGTACAGGGGCACGAATTCACCCCTCCACTTT. It specifies CAWRTYRGTNSPLHF.

The chain joins TRBV11-2 to TRBJ1-2; D is possibly TRBD1 (5 bases). This CDR3 contains 13 residues. Germline CDR1 reads SGHAT; CDR2 reads FQNNGV. The V end was cut by 5 bases, the J end by 1 base, with 8 bases between. The CDR3 protein is CASSQGSNYGYTF. Written as DNA, the CDR3 is TGTGCCAGCAGCCAGGGCAGTAACTATGGCTACACCTTC.

The chain has TRBV19 and TRBJ1-2; 9 nucleotides agree with TRBD1. Losses at the gene ends were 5 bases for V and 8 bases for J; bases not matched to a gene: 9. Germline CDR1 reads LNHDA; CDR2 reads SQIVND (reference sequence). This CDR3 region has 14 residues. CDR3 in amino acids: CASSPGTGLKGYTF. The CDR3 coding sequence is TGTGCCAGTAGTCCCGGGACAGGGCTTAAAGGCTACACCTTC.

This clone was observed once. The chain carries TRBV30 and TRBJ2-3; the match to TRBD1 covers 10 bases. Germline V CDR1 and CDR2: GTSNPN, SVGIG (reference sequence). The CDR3 sequence is 16 residues long. Trimming cost V 3 bases and J 5 bases; bases outside gene matches: 11. CDR3 amino acids: CAWSNSGTGARDTQYF. CDR3 nucleotides: TGTGCCTGGAGCAACTCCGGGACAGGGGCACGAGATACGCAGTATTTT.

In this sample, this clone turned up a few times. The chain links TRBV5-1 to TRBJ2-2; TRBD1 aligns across 8 bases. The germline V gene has CDR1 SGHRS and CDR2 YFSETQ. V gave up 0 bases and J gave up 1 base; unmatched junction bases: 2. This CDR3 has 16 residues. The CDR3 sequence: CASSLEGTGNTGELFF. CDR3 bases: TGCGCCAGCAGCTTGGAAGGGACAGGGAACACCGGGGAGCTGTTTTTT.

The chain uses TRBV2 and TRBJ2-2; D possibly corresponds to TRBD1 (5 bases). This CDR3 region has 13 residues. Germline assignment: CDR1 SNHLY and CDR2 FYNNEI. V was cut by 6 bases and J by 6 bases, with 11 bases left in between. The CDR3 spells CASSQGVAGELFF. The CDR3 coding sequence is TGTGCCAGCAGCCAGGGTGTTGCCGGGGAGCTGTTTTTT.

This chain uses TRBV9 with TRBJ2-1; 10 bases are a match to TRBD2. CDR3 length: 15 residues. Trimming cost V 1 base and J 7 bases; bases outside gene matches: 5. Germline CDR1 is SGDLS and CDR2 is YYNGEE. The CDR3 DNA reads as TGTGCCAGCAGCGTATTCCCTAGCGGGGGTAATGAGCAGTTCTTC. It codes for CASSVFPSGGNEQFF.

This clone was counted a few times. CDR3 amino acids: CASTEQGGQPQHF. CDR3 nucleotide sequence: TGTGCCAGTACAGAACAGGGTGGTCAGCCCCAGCATTTT. The chain uses TRBV19 and TRBJ1-5, with D maybe TRBD1 (6 bases). CDR3 length: 13 amino acids. V was clipped by 7 bases and J by 6 bases, with 13 bases between them. In germline, CDR1 is LNHDA, CDR2 SQIVND (reference sequence).

The chain combines TRBV4-1 with TRBJ2-3; D might be TRBD1 (5 bases). CDR1 and CDR2 (germline): MGHRA, YSYEKL. The V end lost 0 bases, the J end lost 6 bases, and 16 bases lay between the germline ends. The CDR3 runs to 16 residues. Here the CDR3 reads CASSQEAVRGVDTQYF. DNA for the CDR3: TGCGCCAGCAGCCAAGAGGCTGTAAGGGGCGTGGATACGCAGTATTTT.